This T cell receptor (beta chain) was observed in a study of blood T cells in healthy people across ages. About the research overall: In model experiments, template switching was able to capture about one barcoded beta molecule for every two T cells that were present. Study-level results: It was the long-lived donors that had more naive CD4+ cells and higher diversity than aged donors.

The donors, aged roughly 6 to 90, were healthy Caucasians from Russia. Collection of around 9.3 milliliters of peripheral blood was performed for each donor. V lost 7 bases, J lost 7 bases, and 12 bases stayed unmatched. The V gene's germline CDR1 is DFQATT and CDR2 SNEGSKA (reference sequence). CDR3 length equals 14 residues. Details on this clonotype: The target antigen is unknown.

The second PCR ran about 6 to 12 cycles with a sample-barcoded 5' primer and J-beta primers. Using its own MiXCR run on the 5' RACE reads, TCRdb lists one record per CDR3 protein. The table shows some 900,000 distinct CDR3 sequences, with roughly 52% occurring only once. The chain recombines TRBV20-1 with TRBJ2-3, with 9 bases aligning to TRBD2. The TCR comes from a young man in good health. The sample consisted of blood. In DNA, the CDR3 is TGCAGTGTCCTTAGCGGGGGAAGTGGAAATACGCAGTATTTT. Residues: CSVLSGGSGNTQYF.